The 28 T cell receptor beta chains below were found in one sample sequenced in a study of cytomegalovirus exposure and HLA in healthy donors. PCR amplification relied on 60 Vbeta primers (plus 13 Jbeta primers). Clones were read by immunoSEQ multiplex PCR, and TCRdb kept only the in-frame ones, dropping some. The table has around 140,000 clones, approximately 87% seen once. The specimen was PBMCs. The receptors were gathered from a woman aged 25 to 39 in good health and CMV-seronegative.

This chain links TRBV5-6 with TRBJ2-3; 7 nucleotides line up with TRBD2. The CDR3 covers 15 residues. V lost 0 bases, J lost 4 bases, and 5 bases stayed unmatched. The germline V gene encodes CDR1 SGHDT and CDR2 YYEEEE. The CDR3 nucleotides read TGTGCCAGCAGCTTGGCATCGGGAGGAGCAGATACGCAGTATTTT. It translates to CASSLASGGADTQYF.

The chain uses TRBV9 and TRBJ2-1, with D possibly matching TRBD2 (6 bases). The CDR3 has 13 residues. Trimming cost V 8 bases and J 5 bases, with 14 bases left between them. From germline, CDR1 is SGDLS and CDR2 YYNGEE. As DNA, the CDR3 is TGTGCCAGTGAAAGCGGGTACAACAATGAGCAGTTCTTC. Translated, it gives CASESGYNNEQFF.

The chain employs TRBV28 and TRBJ2-1, with D tentatively TRBD1 (5 bases). Germline V gene data show CDR1 as MDHEN and CDR2 as SYDVKM. There are 15 residues in the CDR3. Between the trimmed V and J ends, which lost 0 bases and 6 bases, there was a span of 12 bases. DNA for the CDR3: TGTGCCAGCAGTTTATGGACAGAATCTCTCAATGAGCAGTTCTTC. This gives the protein CASSLWTESLNEQFF.

The chain employs TRBV28 and TRBJ1-5, with D unclear. The CDR3 contains 16 residues. Trimming pared 3 bases from V and 0 bases from J, leaving 12 bases between. Germline V gives CDR1 MDHEN, CDR2 SYDVKM. CDR3 region: CASSFSGTYSNQPQHF. In DNA form, the CDR3 reads TGTGCCAGCAGTTTTTCGGGAACCTATAGCAATCAGCCCCAGCATTTT.

This rearrangement joins TRBV2 to TRBJ1-2, with D perhaps TRBD1 (6 bases). Germline V gene sequence: CDR1 SNHLY, CDR2 FYNNEI. V was shortened by 0 bases and J by 4 bases, with 27 bases between the two germline ends. This CDR3 is built from 20 residues. The CDR3, as DNA: TGTGCCAGCAGTGAAGCGCCTCTGAGAGGCAGGGGCGACCCCTTCTATGGCTACACCTTC. Its protein is CASSEAPLRGRGDPFYGYTF.

J is TRBJ1-1 and V is TRBV7-9; D might be TRBD1 (5 bases). V was cut by 5 bases and J by 7 bases, with 8 bases left in between. The CDR3 runs 11 residues. Germline V gives CDR1 SEHNR, CDR2 FQNEAQ (reference sequence). The DNA of the CDR3 is TGTGCCAGCAGCCGGGGGATTGAAGCTTTCTTT. Its translation is CASSRGIEAFF.

The rearrangement joins TRBV7-2 to TRBJ2-3, with D possibly matching TRBD1 (7 bases). The germline V gene has CDR1 SGHTA and CDR2 FQGNSA. There are 14 residues in the CDR3. Trimming shortened V by 3 bases and J by 11 bases, and 18 bases separated the two germline ends. CDR3: CASSFSGGSERQYF. CDR3 sequence (DNA): TGTGCCAGCAGCTTCTCAGGGGGGAGTGAACGGCAGTATTTT.

This clone was counted once. The chain has TRBV5-6 and TRBJ1-2; D might be TRBD1 (5 bases). This CDR3 comprises 12 residues. Germline V gene sequence: CDR1 SGHDT, CDR2 YYEEEE. The V and J ends lost 4 bases and 6 bases respectively, with 10 bases between them. The CDR3 here is CASSPGGDGYTF. The CDR3 DNA reads TGTGCCAGCAGCCCCGGGGGGGATGGCTACACCTTC.

The chain recombines TRBV14 with TRBJ2-7; the match to TRBD2 covers 9 bases. V dropped 3 bases and J dropped 7; count of bases not matched to a gene: 10. CDR3 length equals 15 residues. CDR1 is SGHDN and CDR2 is FVKESK in the germline V gene. The CDR3 region is CASSQVAGEHGEQYF. The CDR3, as DNA: TGTGCCAGCAGCCAGGTAGCGGGAGAACATGGGGAGCAGTACTTC. The full variable domain, its missing parts supplied by reference TRBV14 and TRBJ2-7, is EAGVTQFPSHSVIEKGQTVTLRCDPISGHDNLYWYRRVMGKEIKFLLHFVKESKQDESGMPNNRFLAERTGGTYSTLKVQPAELEDSGVYFCASSQVAGEHGEQYFGPGTRLTVT.

This chain uses TRBV28 with TRBJ1-1, with 11 bases fitting TRBD1. V trimming: 5 bases; J trimming: 5 bases; junction bases outside the gene matches: 7. Germline loops: CDR1 MDHEN, CDR2 SYDVKM. The CDR3 is made up of 15 amino acids. CDR3 amino acids: CASSGGGQGETEAFF. The CDR3, as DNA: TGTGCCAGCAGTGGAGGGGGACAGGGGGAGACTGAAGCTTTCTTT.

V is TRBV4-3 and J is TRBJ2-5; D remains ambiguous. The CDR3 is made up of 15 amino acids. CDR1 and CDR2 from the germline V gene are LGHNA and YSLEER. The V and J ends lost 0 bases and 7 bases respectively, with 15 bases between them. The CDR3 bases are TGCGCCAGCAGCCAAGATAGGATTCCCGGCGGGACCCAGTACTTC. Its translation: CASSQDRIPGGTQYF.

The J gene is TRBJ2-1, the V gene TRBV7-8; TRBD2 agrees at 9 bases. There are 18 residues in the CDR3. Trimming took 1 base from V and 6 from J; bases not matched to a gene: 13. CDR1 and CDR2 (germline): SGHVS, FQNEAQ. In DNA, the CDR3 is TGTGCCAGCAGCTTAGAGGGCGGGAGGGCTCTAACCCTCAATGAGCAGTTCTTC. Protein: CASSLEGGRALTLNEQFF.

This chain connects TRBV4-1 to TRBJ2-7; 10 bases agree with TRBD1. The CDR3 has 15 amino acids. Germline CDR1 reads MGHRA; CDR2 reads YSYEKL. J gave up 0 bases and V 4 bases, and 3 bases lay outside the gene matches. In nucleotides, the CDR3 is TGCGCCAGCAGCCGGGACAGGGGATCCTCCTACGAGCAGTACTTC. Its translation is CASSRDRGSSYEQYF.

This chain links TRBV5-4 with TRBJ1-5; D is undetermined. There are 13 residues in the CDR3. The germline gives CDR1 SGHNT, CDR2 YYREEE (reference sequence). V dropped 0 bases and J dropped 16 bases, with 17 bases sitting between them. The CDR3 region is CASSLAGVGGEHF. In nucleotides, the CDR3 is TGTGCCAGCAGCTTGGCCGGGGTGGGCGGCGAACATTTT.

The chain recombines TRBV7-2 with TRBJ2-2, with D possibly being TRBD2 (6 bases). CDR1 is SGHTA, CDR2 FQGNSA, per germline. This CDR3 has 17 amino acids. Trimming left V 1 base short and J 6 bases short, with 18 bases between. Written as DNA, the CDR3 is TGTGCCAGCAGCTTAGGGGTGGGACTCAGGAGGGCCGGGGAGCTGTTTTTT. Its protein product is CASSLGVGLRRAGELFF.

This chain connects TRBV6-6 to TRBJ2-2, with 7 bases matching TRBD1. This CDR3 contains 15 residues. Germline V gives CDR1 MNHNY, CDR2 SVGAGI (reference sequence). The V gene end was trimmed by 7 bases and the J gene end by 0 bases; junction bases not matched to a gene: 5. The CDR3 DNA follows: TGTGCCAGCACCCCCGGGACAGCGAACACCGGGGAGCTGTTTTTT. Protein sequence: CASTPGTANTGELFF.

The chain has TRBV5-6 and TRBJ1-1; a possible D gene is TRBD1 (6 bases). CDR3 size: 16 residues. With 1 base removed from V and 0 bases from J, the gap between germline ends came to 13 bases. Germline-derived CDR1 and CDR2 are SGHDT and YYEEEE. The CDR3 sequence is CASSLWGGHLNTEAFF. The DNA for the CDR3 is TGTGCCAGCAGCTTGTGGGGGGGACACCTGAACACTGAAGCTTTCTTT.

This clone was seen once. The rearrangement uses TRBV6-1 and TRBJ1-2, with 10 bases lining up with TRBD1. V was pared by 4 bases and J by 4 bases, with 12 bases of the junction left unmatched. Germline CDR1 MNHNS, CDR2 SASEGT. The CDR3 covers 17 residues. The CDR3 here is CASSGQGARVTAYGYTF. The CDR3 DNA sequence: TGTGCCAGCAGTGGACAGGGGGCGCGCGTCACCGCCTATGGCTACACCTTC.

J is TRBJ1-1 and V is TRBV7-2; no firm D call. Between the trimmed V and J ends, which lost 0 bases and 1 base, there was a span of 9 bases. The V gene's germline CDR1 is SGHTA and CDR2 FQGNSA. CDR3 length: 15 residues. The CDR3 loop reads CASSLAKQANTEAFF. The CDR3 nucleotides read TGTGCCAGCAGCTTAGCGAAGCAGGCGAACACTGAAGCTTTCTTT.

This clone came up a few times. The rearrangement uses TRBV5-6 and TRBJ2-7; no firm D call. Germline V gene data show CDR1 as SGHDT and CDR2 as YYEEEE. The CDR3 totals 12 residues. V was shortened by 0 bases and J by 6 bases, with 7 bases between the two germline ends. Here the CDR3 DNA reads TGTGCCAGCAGCTTGGGCAGGCGCGAGCAGTACTTC. The encoded protein is CASSLGRREQYF. The entire variable domain, with the rest obtained from reference TRBV5-6 and TRBJ2-7, is as follows: DAGVTQSPTHLIKTRGQQVTLRCSPKSGHDTVSWYQQALGQGPQFIFQYYEEEERQRGNFPDRFSGHQFPNYSSELNVNALLLGDSALYLCASSLGRREQYFGPGTRLTVT.

The chain couples TRBV6-4 to TRBJ1-2, with TRBD1 as a possible D gene (6 bases). The CDR3 contains 14 residues. Germline-derived CDR1 and CDR2 are MRHNA and SNTAGT. Trimming removed 5 bases from V and 4 bases from J, with 14 bases in between. The CDR3 DNA follows: TGTGCCAGCAGTCTGGACAGCTCTTCCTATGGCTACACCTTC. It is translated as CASSLDSSSYGYTF.

This clone was seen a handful of times. The V call is TRBV4-3, the J call TRBJ1-4; TRBD1 matches 8 bases. CDR1 and CDR2 (germline): LGHNA, YSLEER. This CDR3 has 12 residues. The trim removed 0 bases at V and 16 bases at J, leaving 4 bases unmatched. The CDR3 sequence: CASSQDRTGRFF. The DNA for the CDR3 is TGCGCCAGCAGCCAAGATCGGACAGGGAGGTTTTTT.

CDR3 coding DNA: TGCGCCAGCTCCGGACAGGAGATCATGAACACTGAAGCTTTCTTT. Amino acids: CASSGQEIMNTEAFF. The chain uses TRBV5-1 and TRBJ1-1, with 7 bases fitting TRBD1. The length of the CDR3 is 15 residues. V was clipped by 7 bases and J by 0 bases; unmatched bases: 9. Germline loops: CDR1 SGHRS, CDR2 YFSETQ. The full variable domain, with the rest looked up from reference TRBV5-1 and TRBJ1-1, is KAGVTQTPRYLIKTRGQQVTLSCSPISGHRSVSWYQQTPGQGLQFLFEYFSETQRNKGNFPGRFSGRQFSNSRSEMNVSTLELGDSALYLCASSGQEIMNTEAFFGQGTRLTVV.

The chain has TRBV28 and TRBJ1-5, with D maybe TRBD1 (5 bases). Trimming pared 7 bases from V and 5 bases from J, leaving 18 bases between. The CDR3 has 15 amino acids. Per the germline V gene, CDR1 is MDHEN and CDR2 is SYDVKM. The CDR3 region has the DNA TGTGCCAGCACCCGGGACTCCCCTGTAGATCAGCCCCAGCATTTT. Translation gives CASTRDSPVDQPQHF. Together with reference TRBV28 and TRBJ1-5, the CDR3 gives the full variable domain: DVKVTQSSRYLVKRTGEKVFLECVQDMDHENMFWYRQDPGLGLRLIYFSYDVKMKEKGDIPEGYSVSREKKERFSLILESASTNQTSMYLCASTRDSPVDQPQHFGDGTRLSIL.

V gene TRBV5-6 combines with J gene TRBJ2-7, with D possibly being TRBD2 (5 bases). V shed 1 base and J shed 3 bases, with 14 bases lying between them. This CDR3 contains 15 residues. From germline, CDR1 is SGHDT and CDR2 YYEEEE. The CDR3 bases are TGTGCCAGCAGCTTGTCGCCGGGAAAGGACTACGAGCAGTACTTC. Translated: CASSLSPGKDYEQYF.

The chain links TRBV6-6 to TRBJ2-1, with 9 bases lining up with TRBD2. CDR3 length equals 15 residues. Germline V gene sequence: CDR1 MNHNY, CDR2 SVGAGI (reference sequence). The ends lost 2 bases at V and 7 bases at J; junction bases unmatched: 6. CDR3 nucleotides: TGTGCCAGCAGTTACAGAAGCGGGGGGCTGAATGAGCAGTTCTTC. It specifies CASSYRSGGLNEQFF.

The chain combines TRBV28 with TRBJ1-2; 9 bases agree with TRBD1. V shed 4 bases, J shed 6 bases, and the junction held 12 bases outside the gene matches. The CDR3 is 16 residues long. Germline CDR1 reads MDHEN; CDR2 reads SYDVKM. The CDR3 sequence is CASSSRQGVGLDGYTF. The CDR3, as DNA: TGTGCCAGCAGTTCCCGACAGGGGGTGGGTTTAGATGGCTACACCTTC.

The chain uses TRBV7-9 and TRBJ2-1; D is undetermined. CDR1 is SEHNR, CDR2 FQNEAQ, per germline (reference sequence). V was pared by 3 bases and J by 3 bases, with 9 bases between. The CDR3 runs to 14 residues. CDR3 nucleotides: TGTGCCAGCAGCTTCGCCCGGTTCTACAATGAGCAGTTCTTC. It specifies CASSFARFYNEQFF.